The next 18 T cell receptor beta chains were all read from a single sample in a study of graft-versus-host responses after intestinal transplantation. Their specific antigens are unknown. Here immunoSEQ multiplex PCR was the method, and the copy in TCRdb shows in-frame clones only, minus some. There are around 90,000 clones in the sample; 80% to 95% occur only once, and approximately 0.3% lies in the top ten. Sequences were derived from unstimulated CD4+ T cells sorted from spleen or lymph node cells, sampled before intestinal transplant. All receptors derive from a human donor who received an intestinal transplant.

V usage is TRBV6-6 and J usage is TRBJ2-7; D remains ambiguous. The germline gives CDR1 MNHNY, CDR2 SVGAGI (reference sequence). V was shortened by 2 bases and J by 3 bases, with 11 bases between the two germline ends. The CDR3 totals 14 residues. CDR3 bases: TGTGCCAGCAGTTACGGGCACAATCTCTACGAGCAGTACTTC. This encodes CASSYGHNLYEQYF.

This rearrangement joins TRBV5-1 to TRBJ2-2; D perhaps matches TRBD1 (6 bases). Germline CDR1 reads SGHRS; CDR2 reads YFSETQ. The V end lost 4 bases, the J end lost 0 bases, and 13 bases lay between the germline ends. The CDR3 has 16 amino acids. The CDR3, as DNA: TGCGCCAGCAGCACTCTAGGGGGTACGAACACCGGGGAGCTGTTTTTT. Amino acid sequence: CASSTLGGTNTGELFF. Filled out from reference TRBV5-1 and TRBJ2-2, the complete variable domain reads KAGVTQTPRYLIKTRGQQVTLSCSPISGHRSVSWYQQTPGQGLQFLFEYFSETQRNKGNFPGRFSGRQFSNSRSEMNVSTLELGDSALYLCASSTLGGTNTGELFFGEGSRLTVL.

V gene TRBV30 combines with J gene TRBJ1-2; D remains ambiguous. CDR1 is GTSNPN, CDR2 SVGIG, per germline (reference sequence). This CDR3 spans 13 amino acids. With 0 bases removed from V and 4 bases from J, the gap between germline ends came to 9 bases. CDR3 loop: CAWSVAQRYGYTF. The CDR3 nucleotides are TGTGCCTGGAGTGTCGCACAGCGCTATGGCTACACCTTC.

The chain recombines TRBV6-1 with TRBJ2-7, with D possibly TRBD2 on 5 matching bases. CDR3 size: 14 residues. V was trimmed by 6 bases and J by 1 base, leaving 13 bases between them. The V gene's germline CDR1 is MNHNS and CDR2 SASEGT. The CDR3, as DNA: TGTGCCAGCAGCAGAGGGAAGGGTTCCTACGAGCAGTACTTC. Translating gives CASSRGKGSYEQYF.

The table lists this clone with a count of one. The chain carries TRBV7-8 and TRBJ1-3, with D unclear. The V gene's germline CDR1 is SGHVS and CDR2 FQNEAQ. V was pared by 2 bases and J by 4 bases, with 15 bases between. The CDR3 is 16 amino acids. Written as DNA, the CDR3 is TGTGCCAGCAGCTTACAAGCTATTGGAGGCGGAAACACCATATATTTT. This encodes CASSLQAIGGGNTIYF.

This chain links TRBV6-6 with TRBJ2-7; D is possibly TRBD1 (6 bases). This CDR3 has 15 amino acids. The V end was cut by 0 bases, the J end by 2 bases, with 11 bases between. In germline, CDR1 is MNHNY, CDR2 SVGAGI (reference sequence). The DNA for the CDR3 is TGTGCCAGCAGTTACTCACAGGGCAGTCCCTACGAGCAGTACTTC. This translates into CASSYSQGSPYEQYF.

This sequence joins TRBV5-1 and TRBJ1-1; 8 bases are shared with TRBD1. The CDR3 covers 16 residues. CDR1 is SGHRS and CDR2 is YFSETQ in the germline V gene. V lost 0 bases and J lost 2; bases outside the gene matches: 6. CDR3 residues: CASSLVGGQDNTEAFF. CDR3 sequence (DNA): TGCGCCAGCAGCTTGGTAGGGGGACAGGACAACACTGAAGCTTTCTTT.

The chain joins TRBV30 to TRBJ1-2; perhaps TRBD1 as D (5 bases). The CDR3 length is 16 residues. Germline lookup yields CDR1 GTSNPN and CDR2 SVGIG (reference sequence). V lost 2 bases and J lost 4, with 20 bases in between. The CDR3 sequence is CAWSQQWGSGGYGYTF. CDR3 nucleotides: TGTGCCTGGAGTCAACAGTGGGGGTCAGGAGGCTATGGCTACACCTTC.

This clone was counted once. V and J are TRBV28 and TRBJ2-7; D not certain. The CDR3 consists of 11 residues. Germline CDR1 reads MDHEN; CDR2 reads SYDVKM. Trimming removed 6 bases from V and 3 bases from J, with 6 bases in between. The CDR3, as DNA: TGTGCCAGCAGGGCCCTCTACGAGCAGTACTTC. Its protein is CASRALYEQYF.

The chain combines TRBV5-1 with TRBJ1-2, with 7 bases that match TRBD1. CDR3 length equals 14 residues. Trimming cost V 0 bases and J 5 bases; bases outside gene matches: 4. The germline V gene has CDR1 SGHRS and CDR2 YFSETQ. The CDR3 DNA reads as TGCGCCAGCAGCTTGGCAGGACAGGCGTATGGCTACACCTTC. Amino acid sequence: CASSLAGQAYGYTF.

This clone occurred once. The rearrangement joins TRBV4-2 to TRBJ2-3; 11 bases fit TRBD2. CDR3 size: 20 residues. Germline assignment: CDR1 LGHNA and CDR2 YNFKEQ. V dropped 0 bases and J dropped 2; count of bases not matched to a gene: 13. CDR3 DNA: TGTGCCAGCAGCCAAGACTTTGGGCTAGCGGGAGGTAGTACCACAGATACGCAGTATTTT. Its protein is CASSQDFGLAGGSTTDTQYF.

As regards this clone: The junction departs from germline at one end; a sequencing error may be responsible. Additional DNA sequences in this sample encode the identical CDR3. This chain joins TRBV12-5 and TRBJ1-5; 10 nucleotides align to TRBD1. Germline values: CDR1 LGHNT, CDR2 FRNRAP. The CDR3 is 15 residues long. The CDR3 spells CASGLGQGSNQPQHF. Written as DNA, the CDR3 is TGTGCTAGCGGTTTGGGACAGGGGAGCAATCAGCCCCAGCATTTT. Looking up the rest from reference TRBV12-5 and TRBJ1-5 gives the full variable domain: DARVTQTPRHKVTEMGQEVTMRCQPILGHNTVFWYRQTMMQGLELLAYFRNRAPLDDSGMPKDRFSAEMPDATLATLKIQPSEPRDSAVYFCASGLGQGSNQPQHFGDGTRLSIL.

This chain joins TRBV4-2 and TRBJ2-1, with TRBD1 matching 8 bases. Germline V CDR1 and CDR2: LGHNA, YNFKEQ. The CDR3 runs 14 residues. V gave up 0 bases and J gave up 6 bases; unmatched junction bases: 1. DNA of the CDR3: TGTGCCAGCAGCCAAGAGGGACAGGTCAATGAGCAGTTCTTC. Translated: CASSQEGQVNEQFF.

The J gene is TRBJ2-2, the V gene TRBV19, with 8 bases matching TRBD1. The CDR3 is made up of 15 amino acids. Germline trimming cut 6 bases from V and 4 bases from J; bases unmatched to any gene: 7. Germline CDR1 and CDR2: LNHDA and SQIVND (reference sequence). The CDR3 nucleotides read TGTGCCAGTAGCACGGGACAGGCTGTCACCGGGGAGCTGTTTTTT. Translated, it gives CASSTGQAVTGELFF.

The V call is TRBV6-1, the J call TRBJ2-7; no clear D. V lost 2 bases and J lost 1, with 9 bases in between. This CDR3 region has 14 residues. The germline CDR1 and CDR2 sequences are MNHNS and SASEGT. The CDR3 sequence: CASSERRFSYEQYF. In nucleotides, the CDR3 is TGTGCCAGCAGTGAACGAAGGTTTTCCTACGAGCAGTACTTC.

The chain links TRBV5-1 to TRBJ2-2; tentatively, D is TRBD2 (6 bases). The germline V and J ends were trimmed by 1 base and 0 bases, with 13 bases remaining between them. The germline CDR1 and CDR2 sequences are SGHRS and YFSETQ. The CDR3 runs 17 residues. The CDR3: CASSLRFRGANTGELFF. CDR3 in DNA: TGCGCCAGCAGCTTGCGTTTTCGCGGGGCGAACACCGGGGAGCTGTTTTTT.

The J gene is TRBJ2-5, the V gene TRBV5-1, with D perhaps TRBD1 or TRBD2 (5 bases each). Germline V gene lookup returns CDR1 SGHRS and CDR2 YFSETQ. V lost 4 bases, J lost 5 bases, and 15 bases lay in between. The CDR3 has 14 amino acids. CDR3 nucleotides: TGCGCCAGCAGCGGCTCTACTTGGGGGGAGACCCAGTACTTC. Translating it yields CASSGSTWGETQYF.

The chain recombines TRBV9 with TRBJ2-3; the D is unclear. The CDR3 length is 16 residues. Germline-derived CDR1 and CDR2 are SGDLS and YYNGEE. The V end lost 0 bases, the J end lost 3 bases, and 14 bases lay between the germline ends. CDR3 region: CASSVEARPLTDTQYF. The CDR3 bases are TGTGCCAGCAGCGTAGAGGCTAGACCCCTGACAGATACGCAGTATTTT.